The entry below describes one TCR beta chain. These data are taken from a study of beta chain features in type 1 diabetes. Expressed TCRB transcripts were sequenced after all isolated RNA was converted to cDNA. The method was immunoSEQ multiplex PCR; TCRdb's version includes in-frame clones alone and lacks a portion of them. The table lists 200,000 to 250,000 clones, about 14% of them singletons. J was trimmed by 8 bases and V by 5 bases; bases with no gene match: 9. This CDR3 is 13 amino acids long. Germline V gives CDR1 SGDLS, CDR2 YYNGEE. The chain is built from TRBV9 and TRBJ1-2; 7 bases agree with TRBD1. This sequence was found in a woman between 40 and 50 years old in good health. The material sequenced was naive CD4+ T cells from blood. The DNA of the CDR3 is TGTGCCAGCAGGGGAACAGGGGCGGGCGGCTACACCTTC. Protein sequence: CASRGTGAGGYTF.